The 17 T cell receptor beta chains below all came from one sample that was sequenced in a study of T cell repertoires in cytomegalovirus infection. The antigens of these receptors remain unknown. TCRdb independently ran MiXCR on the reads; one entry per CDR3 protein. Among about 470,000 distinct CDR3 sequences listed, more than 40% were seen once. The source material was cultured PBMCs, sampled from culture after CMV antigen stimulation. These receptors were obtained from a human donor in good health (CMV status not recorded). Some clones in this sample may be carry-over from other donors' samples.

V usage is TRBV28 and J usage is TRBJ1-5; D is uncertain. Germline assignment: CDR1 MDHEN and CDR2 SYDVKM. V gave up 6 bases and J gave up 3 bases, with 15 bases separating them. This CDR3 spans 15 amino acids. The CDR3 DNA follows: TGTGCCAGCAGCCTGGACGGGAAATACAATCAGCCCCAGCATTTT. Protein sequence: CASSLDGKYNQPQHF.

J is TRBJ2-7 and V is TRBV7-9; TRBD2 might be the D (6 bases). The CDR3 spans 14 residues. Germline assignment: CDR1 SEHNR and CDR2 FQNEAQ (reference sequence). V was shortened by 2 bases and J by 3 bases, with 11 bases between the two germline ends. The CDR3 sequence: CASSLRSTSYEQYF. CDR3 coding DNA: TGTGCCAGCAGCTTAAGATCGACTAGCTACGAGCAGTACTTC.

The chain is built from TRBV7-2 and TRBJ2-2, with D unresolved. V was cut by 4 bases and J by 0 bases, with 9 bases left in between. The CDR3 has 15 amino acids. Germline loops: CDR1 SGHTA, CDR2 FQGNSA. Here the CDR3 reads CASSSLPANTGELFF. The CDR3 DNA reads as TGTGCCAGCAGCTCACTACCAGCGAACACCGGGGAGCTGTTTTTT.

The chain links TRBV7-2 to TRBJ2-1; a weak D match, TRBD2 (5 bases). Germline values: CDR1 SGHTA, CDR2 FQGNSA. The CDR3 runs to 15 residues. V was pared by 6 bases and J by 7 bases, with 19 bases between. CDR3 residues: CASRGGVRPSNEQFF. The CDR3 region has the DNA TGTGCCAGCAGAGGAGGAGTGCGCCCCTCTAATGAGCAGTTCTTC.

This chain uses TRBV5-4 with TRBJ2-7, with D perhaps matching TRBD2 (5 bases). The CDR3 has 14 amino acids. Germline CDR1 SGHNT, CDR2 YYREEE (reference sequence). Trimming left V 3 bases short and J 7 bases short, with 17 bases between. The CDR3 region is CASSSWRRLLEQYF. The CDR3 nucleotides are TGTGCCAGCAGCTCCTGGAGGCGGTTATTGGAGCAGTACTTC.

The V and J genes are TRBV7-2 and TRBJ2-2; a possible D gene is TRBD2 (5 bases). V was clipped by 1 base and J by 3 bases, with 12 bases between them. This CDR3 contains 16 residues. CDR1 and CDR2 from the germline V gene are SGHTA and FQGNSA. CDR3 in amino acids: CASSLVGPEDTGELFF. CDR3 bases: TGTGCCAGCAGCTTAGTTGGGCCGGAGGACACCGGGGAGCTGTTTTTT. The complete variable domain, with remaining parts taken from reference TRBV7-2 and TRBJ2-2, reads GAGVSQSPSNKVTEKGKDVELRCDPISGHTALYWYRQSLGQGLEFLIYFQGNSAPDKSGLPSDRFSAERTGGSVSTLTIQRTQQEDSAVYLCASSLVGPEDTGELFFGEGSRLTVL.

This clonotype was recorded many times. The J gene is TRBJ1-1, the V gene TRBV7-2, with D unclear. Between the trimmed V and J ends, which lost 5 bases and 0 bases, there was a span of 7 bases. Germline CDR1 is SGHTA and CDR2 is FQGNSA. The CDR3 has 13 residues. CDR3 sequence reads: CASSLTVNTEAFF. The CDR3 nucleotides are TGTGCCAGCAGCCTGACGGTGAACACTGAAGCTTTCTTT.

Here the CDR3 reads CASSQAKTSGTYWAYEQYF. The CDR3 DNA is TGTGCCAGCAGCCAAGCCAAGACTAGCGGGACCTACTGGGCCTACGAGCAGTACTTC. The chain joins TRBV14 to TRBJ2-7; 11 bases line up with TRBD2. V dropped 1 base and J dropped 2; count of bases not matched to a gene: 13. Germline CDR1 and CDR2: SGHDN and FVKESK. This CDR3 spans 19 amino acids.

The CDR3 here is CASSYSRTGGRQYF. CDR3 coding DNA: TGTGCCAGCAGTTACTCTCGAACAGGGGGCCGCCAGTACTTC. V is TRBV6-6 and J is TRBJ2-7; TRBD1 aligns across 9 bases. Germline trimming cut 0 bases from V and 10 bases from J; bases unmatched to any gene: 7. Germline loops: CDR1 MNHNY, CDR2 SVGAGI (reference sequence). The CDR3 is 14 residues long.

This clonotype has only a few counts. V usage is TRBV4-1 and J usage is TRBJ1-1, with a possible D match to TRBD1 (5 bases). V was pared by 0 bases and J by 0 bases, with 8 bases between. CDR3 size: 15 residues. Germline CDR1 MGHRA, CDR2 YSYEKL. The CDR3 region has the DNA TGCGCCAGCAGCCAAGATAGGGACCTGAACACTGAAGCTTTCTTT. Its protein product is CASSQDRDLNTEAFF.

There are many counts of this clonotype. This sequence joins TRBV7-8 and TRBJ2-7; maybe TRBD2 (5 bases). V was shortened by 3 bases and J by 2 bases, with 8 bases between the two germline ends. Germline-derived CDR1 and CDR2 are SGHVS and FQNEAQ. The CDR3 runs to 13 residues. The CDR3 coding sequence is TGTGCCAGCAGCTTCACGGGAACCTACGAGCAGTACTTC. Translation gives CASSFTGTYEQYF. Supplemented by reference TRBV7-8 and TRBJ2-7, the full variable domain reads GAGVSQSPRYKVAKRGQDVALRCDPISGHVSLFWYQQALGQGPEFLTYFQNEAQLDKSGLPSDRFFAERPEGSVSTLKIQRTQQEDSAVYLCASSFTGTYEQYFGPGTRLTVT.

To note about this clonotype: The junction departs from the called germline gene at one end, perhaps through a read error. The chain has TRBV7-2 and TRBJ2-5, with D possibly called TRBD1 or TRBD2 (5 bases each). This CDR3 is built from 15 residues. The germline V gene has CDR1 SGHTA and CDR2 FQGNSA. Here the CDR3 reads CASSFRGQIQETRYF. CDR3 bases: TGTGCCAGCAGCTTCCGGGGCCAGATCCAAGAGACCCGGTACTTC.

This chain uses TRBV11-1 with TRBJ1-6, with D possibly being TRBD1 (6 bases). Germline CDR1 and CDR2: SGHAT and FQDESV (reference sequence). The ends were cut back, 5 bases at V and 6 bases at J, with 17 bases in the middle. The length of the CDR3 is 16 residues. CDR3 amino acids: CASSTGWGGGNSPLHF. The CDR3 nucleotides are TGTGCCAGCAGCACCGGTTGGGGAGGGGGTAATTCACCCCTCCACTTT.

The J gene is TRBJ1-1, the V gene TRBV6-2 or TRBV6-3; TRBD1 matches at 9 bases. Germline CDR1 and CDR2: MNHEY and SVGEGT. V shed 2 bases and J 0 bases; nucleotides not matched to a gene: 7. The CDR3 covers 17 residues. As DNA, the CDR3 is TGTGCCAGCAGTTACACCGGGACAGGGTTCATGAACACTGAAGCTTTCTTT. This codes for CASSYTGTGFMNTEAFF.

The chain recombines TRBV5-5 with TRBJ2-2; 8 bases map to TRBD2. With 1 base clipped from V and 2 bases from J, the junction kept 4 bases outside the gene matches. The CDR3 covers 16 residues. Germline CDR1 SGHKS, CDR2 YYEKEE (reference sequence). The CDR3 DNA reads TGTGCCAGCAGCTTGCTTAGCGGGGCCAACACCGGGGAGCTGTTTTTT. Protein sequence: CASSLLSGANTGELFF.

This clonotype was observed a few times. The rearrangement links TRBV7-2 to TRBJ2-7; tentatively, D is TRBD2 (6 bases). Trimming cost V 3 bases and J 7 bases, with 16 bases left between them. The CDR3 length is 14 residues. The germline CDR1 and CDR2 sequences are SGHTA and FQGNSA. CDR3 sequence: CASSLRRGAGEQYF. The DNA for the CDR3 is TGTGCCAGCAGCTTGAGGCGCGGGGCGGGGGAGCAGTACTTC.

The chain employs TRBV15 and TRBJ2-7, with 7 bases lining up with TRBD1. V lost 6 bases to trimming and J lost 5 bases; unmatched junction nucleotides: 10. Germline V gene data show CDR1 as LNHNV and CDR2 as YYDKDF (reference sequence). The CDR3 totals 14 residues. The CDR3 DNA reads as TGTGCCACCAGTCCCGCTGGGACAGCCCACGAGCAGTACTTC. Translated, it gives CATSPAGTAHEQYF.